These T cell receptor beta chains were read from a single sample in a study of blood T cell repertoires in COVID-19. This table comes from immunoSEQ multiplex PCR, and its TCRdb copy is limited to in-frame clones, with some not included. The data contain approximately 120,000 clones, more than 80% of them seen just once; the ten biggest clones take up more than 3.5%. The sample was peripheral blood. These receptors all stem from a human donor in a cohort sampled during active COVID-19. The CDR3 runs from the conserved cysteine through the conserved F or W. A D gene is named only where the DNA matches it firmly. Rows give clone size only sometimes, using once, few, many, or a class for an expanded clone.

v_gene	d_gene	abundance	j_gene	CDR3nt	CDR3aa
TRBV5-8	TRBD2	few	TRBJ2-7	TGTGCCAGCAGCTGGGGACTAGATGGCGAGCAGTACTTC	CASSWGLDGEQYF
TRBV5-4	.	.	TRBJ1-1	TGTGCCAGCAGCTTGACAGGGAACACTGAAGCTTTCTTT	CASSLTGNTEAFF
TRBV7-2	TRBD1	.	TRBJ1-2	TGTGCCAGCAGCGAAGACTCAGGGGGCTATGGCTACACCTTC	CASSEDSGGYGYTF
TRBV6-2/TRBV6-3	TRBD2	.	TRBJ2-3	TGTGCCAGCAGTTACGCGGGAGGGATGCCCCTCACAGATACGCAGTATTTT	CASSYAGGMPLTDTQYF
TRBV9	TRBD2	.	TRBJ2-2	TGTGCCAGCAGCCCTCCGGGGGGAGGGGCTGGCACCGGGGAGCTGTTTTTT	CASSPPGGGAGTGELFF
TRBV3-1/TRBV3-2	TRBD2	.	TRBJ2-3	TGTGCCAGCAGCGCCTTGGGGGGGAGAGTAAGCACAGATACGCAGTATTTT	CASSALGGRVSTDTQYF
TRBV4-3	.	.	TRBJ2-4	TGCGCCAGCAGCCAAGCACGGGGGGCGGGCATTCAGTACTTC	CASSQARGAGIQYF
TRBV5-4	.	.	TRBJ1-5	TGTGCCAGCAGCTCCGACAGAGATCAGCCCCAGCATTTT	CASSSDRDQPQHF
TRBV11-2	TRBD2	.	TRBJ2-1	TGTGCCAGCAGCCCTTACAGCGGGAGGAAGAATGAGCAGTTCTTC	CASSPYSGRKNEQFF
TRBV5-4	TRBD1	once	TRBJ2-1	TGTGCCAGCAGCGGGGACAGGGTACTATTCGAGCAGTTCTTC	CASSGDRVLFEQFF
TRBV5-4	TRBD2	.	TRBJ2-5	TGTGCCAGCAGCTTGCAGCCTCTAGCGGGTAAAGAGACCCAGTACTTC	CASSLQPLAGKETQYF
TRBV18	TRBD1	.	TRBJ1-1	TGTGCCAGCTCACCATGGCAGGTGACAGGGAGGTTGGCTGAAGCTTTCTTT	CASSPWQVTGRLAEAFF
TRBV4-1	.	.	TRBJ2-1	TGCGCCAGCAGCCCCCCCAGAAGCAATGAGCAGTTCTTC	CASSPPRSNEQFF
TRBV9	TRBD2	.	TRBJ2-1	TGTGCCAGCAGCGTAGCAGCTAGCGGGAGCGATGAGCAGTTCTTC	CASSVAASGSDEQFF
TRBV19	TRBD1	once	TRBJ2-1	TGTGCCAGTGCAACGACCGGGACAGGGGCCTTATACGAGCAGTTCTTC	CASATTGTGALYEQFF
TRBV9	TRBD2	.	TRBJ2-2	TGTGCCAGCAGCGTAGGTCTCGCGGGAGGGGACACCGGGGAGCTGTTTTTT	CASSVGLAGGDTGELFF
TRBV6-2/TRBV6-3	TRBD1	.	TRBJ2-1	TGTGCCAGCAGCCCCGGGACAGGGATAATCAATGAGCAGTTCTTC	CASSPGTGIINEQFF
TRBV5-1	TRBD2	.	TRBJ2-4	TGCGCCAGCAGCTTGGTAACTAGCGGGAAGGGTGACATTCAGTACTTC	CASSLVTSGKGDIQYF
TRBV7-6	TRBD1	few	TRBJ1-6	TGTGCCAGCAGCTCAGGGGGGACTTATAATTCACCCCTCCACTTT	CASSSGGTYNSPLHF
TRBV6-2/TRBV6-3	.	.	TRBJ2-5	TGTGCCAGCAGCCTCTCGGGGACTGGTACCCAGTACTTC	CASSLSGTGTQYF
TRBV30	TRBD2	.	TRBJ2-3	TGTGCCTGGCTGAGCGGGGGCGGAGATACGCAGTATTTT	CAWLSGGGDTQYF
TRBV9	.	many	TRBJ1-2	TGTGCCAGCAGCGCCGGACAGATCTATGGCTACACCTTC	CASSAGQIYGYTF
TRBV5-1	.	.	TRBJ2-2	TGCGCCAGCAGCTTGCTATTATTTGCGGCCGGGGAGCTGTTTTTT	CASSLLLFAAGELFF
TRBV24-1	TRBD1	.	TRBJ2-2	TGTGCCACCAGTGACTCTCCGGGACAGGGGATATCAGGGGAGCTGTTTTTT	CATSDSPGQGISGELFF
TRBV5-4	TRBD1	few	TRBJ1-1	TGTGCCAGCAGATTCGACAGGGTTAGCACTGAAGCTTTCTTT	CASRFDRVSTEAFF
TRBV4-1	TRBD1	.	TRBJ1-5	TGCGCCAGCAGCCAGGCGGCCGGACAGGGTATTGGGCCCCAGCATTTT	CASSQAAGQGIGPQHF
TRBV5-1	TRBD1	.	TRBJ1-1	TGCGCCAGCAGCATTGAACAGGGGGCGTTTACTGAATCTTTCTTT	CASSIEQGAFTESFF
TRBV9	.	.	TRBJ1-5	TGTGCCAGCAGCGTAGCAGGAGGGGTAAATCAGCCCCAGCATTTT	CASSVAGGVNQPQHF
TRBV12-5	.	.	TRBJ1-1	TGTGCTAGTTACGGGGAGATGAACACTGAAGCTTTCTTT	CASYGEMNTEAFF
TRBV14	.	once	TRBJ2-2	TGTGCCAGCAGCTCTCGTCCGGGAATAAACACCGGGGAGCTGTTTTTT	CASSSRPGINTGELFF
TRBV5-6	.	few	TRBJ2-2	TGTGCCAGCAGCTTGAAACTGCTTGGCACCGGGGAGCTGTTTTTT	CASSLKLLGTGELFF
TRBV5-4	.	.	TRBJ1-1	TGTGCCAGCAGCTTGGGACACAAGAACCCATACACTGAAGCTTTCTTT	CASSLGHKNPYTEAFF
TRBV9	TRBD2	.	TRBJ2-1	TGTGCCAGCAGCGGCCCAGCTGGTAGCGGGCCCTACAATGAGCAGTTCTTC	CASSGPAGSGPYNEQFF
TRBV5-4	.	few	TRBJ2-3	TGTGCCAGCAGCTTGTCTGGCAGCACAGATACGCAGTATTTT	CASSLSGSTDTQYF
TRBV24-1	.	once	TRBJ2-5	TGTGCCACCAACAGGGGAGGCGGGGAGACCCAGTACTTC	CATNRGGGETQYF
TRBV20-1	.	.	TRBJ2-7	TGCAGTGCTAGACGAGGGGGCGAGCAGTACTTC	CSARRGGEQYF
TRBV28	TRBD2	.	TRBJ2-2	TGTGCCAGCAGTTTAAATAGCGGGAGGGCCGGGGAGCTGTTTTTT	CASSLNSGRAGELFF
TRBV19	.	.	TRBJ2-5	TGTGCCAGTAGTATAGGGGGCGGCAGTAGCTACCAAGAGACCCAGTACTTC	CASSIGGGSSYQETQYF
TRBV19	TRBD1	.	TRBJ1-1	TGTGCCAGTTCGGGACAGTACACTGAAGCTTTCTTT	CASSGQYTEAFF
TRBV18	TRBD1	.	TRBJ2-5	TGTGCCAGCTCACCACTCGACAGGGGGTACACCCAGTACTTC	CASSPLDRGYTQYF
TRBV18	TRBD1	.	TRBJ2-4	TGTGCCAGCTCACGGACACAGGGGATTCTCCAATTAAACATTCAGTACTTC	CASSRTQGILQLNIQYF
TRBV24-1	.	.	TRBJ2-3	TGTGCCACCAGTGATTTGCTCAGAGGAGATACGCAGTATTTT	CATSDLLRGDTQYF
TRBV9	.	.	TRBJ1-1	TGTGCCAGCAGCGTACCAGGGCACACTGAAGCTTTCTTT	CASSVPGHTEAFF
TRBV11-3	.	.	TRBJ2-5	TGTGCCAGCAGCACAACGCTAGCGATCGGGGAGACCCAGTACTTC	CASSTTLAIGETQYF
TRBV7-2	TRBD2	.	TRBJ2-3	TGTGCCAGCAGCTTAGTAGCGGGAGGGCCTGGAGATACGCAGTATTTT	CASSLVAGGPGDTQYF
TRBV6-1	.	few	TRBJ2-7	TGTGCCAGCAGTGAGTGGCGGATGCCGTGGTACGAGCAGTACTTC	CASSEWRMPWYEQYF